Following are 5 T cell receptor beta chains from one sample sequenced in a study of blood T cells in healthy people across ages. It was with a sample-barcoded 5' primer and a J-beta primer mix that a second PCR of about 6 to 11 cycles was run. MiXCR was run by TCRdb on the 5' RACE reads, yielding one entry per CDR3 protein. The data contain 980,000 or so distinct CDR3 sequences, approximately 49% of them singletons. The sequenced sample was blood. These receptors were obtained from a man aged 25 to 45 in good health.

The chain employs TRBV30 and TRBJ1-1; TRBD1 aligns across 7 bases. The CDR3 has 13 amino acids. The ends lost 5 bases at V and 2 bases at J; junction bases unmatched: 5. Germline-derived CDR1 and CDR2 are GTSNPN and SVGIG (reference sequence). CDR3 nucleotides: TGTGCCTGGCAGGGACAGCCCAACACTGAAGCTTTCTTT. Translated: CAWQGQPNTEAFF.

The V call is TRBV11-3, the J call TRBJ2-1, with D perhaps TRBD2 (6 bases). The length of the CDR3 is 16 residues. V lost 1 base and J lost 1, with 11 bases in between. Germline assignment: CDR1 SGHNT and CDR2 YENEEA. The CDR3 is CASSLGGGWSYNEQFF. CDR3 DNA: TGTGCCAGCAGCTTAGGAGGAGGGTGGTCCTACAATGAGCAGTTCTTC.

The rearrangement joins TRBV6-1 to TRBJ2-6; D is unresolved. The CDR3 spans 13 residues. Germline loops: CDR1 MNHNS, CDR2 SASEGT. CDR3 region: CTNEASGANVLTF. The CDR3 DNA reads TGTACTAATGAGGCTTCTGGGGCCAACGTCCTGACTTTC.

The chain recombines TRBV11-2 with TRBJ2-5; D is perhaps TRBD2 (7 bases). Per germline, CDR1 SGHAT and CDR2 FQNNGV. The CDR3 is made up of 15 amino acids. The ends were cut back, 0 bases at V and 4 bases at J, with 12 bases in the middle. The CDR3 DNA reads as TGTGCCAGCAGCTTAGAAGGGGGGGGAGGAGAGACCCAGTACTTC. It is translated as CASSLEGGGGETQYF.

The chain links TRBV29-1 to TRBJ2-2; TRBD1 might be the D (6 bases). Germline-derived CDR1 and CDR2 are SQVTM and ANQGSEA. The CDR3 loop spans 12 amino acids. V lost 7 bases and J lost 7, with 13 bases in between. The CDR3 protein is CSGYREFGELFF. For the CDR3, the DNA is TGCAGCGGATACAGGGAATTCGGGGAGCTGTTTTTT.